This T cell receptor beta chain was obtained from a study of identical twins. This clonotype showed up many times. The antigen is undetermined. General study findings and limits: The degree of excess twin sharing was weaker in beta out-of-frame sequences. Conclusions were drawn cross-sectionally by statistical analysis, without following the same donors.

The V gene's germline CDR1 is MGHRA and CDR2 YSYEKL. V shed 5 bases and J shed 0 bases, with 14 bases lying between them. This CDR3 has 15 residues. The authors used template switching to add a universal primer site and gave cDNA unique molecular identifiers. TCRdb re-derived calls from the 5' RACE reads in MiXCR, one entry per CDR3 protein. The sample records around 280,000 distinct CDR3 sequences, under 9.5% being singletons. This sample also belongs to another study, concerning yellow fever vaccine responses in identical twins. That publication notes: Twins' vaccine T cell responses were reported to seem partly convergent and partly personalized.

The receptor comes from a woman aged 18 to 35 in good health. The gene calls are TRBV4-1 and TRBJ2-7; the D call may be TRBD1 or TRBD2 (7 bases each). The sample comprised memory (CD45RO+) T cells sorted from blood. This CDR3 is CASSVKRDSSYEQYF. The CDR3 region has the DNA TGCGCCAGCAGCGTTAAGCGGGACAGCTCCTACGAGCAGTACTTC.